These T cell receptor beta chains were read from a single sample in a study of shared clonotypes between healthy human individuals. The repertoire was sequenced with immunoSEQ multiplex PCR; TCRdb's copy has only in-frame clones and lacks some. The top ten hold 0.37% of the sample, which has approximately 2,300,000 clones, roughly 92% seen once. Sequencing was done on a sample of naive CD4+ T cells from PBMCs. The origin of the receptors is a man younger than 30 in good health. Some clones in this sample may be carry-over from other donors' samples. CDR3s include the opening cysteine and the closing phenylalanine or tryptophan. Fields, in order: J gene, V gene, clone size, D gene, CDR3 length, CDR3 protein, CDR3 DNA. D genes are given only for firm matches. Rows give clone size only sometimes, using once, few, many, or a class for an expanded clone.

J gene: TRBJ2-7; V gene: TRBV11-2; clone size: once; D gene: NA; CDR3 length: 16; CDR3 protein: CASSLAPPGIPFEQYF; CDR3 DNA: TGTGCCAGCAGCTTAGCCCCCCCCGGGATCCCTTTCGAGCAGTACTTC
J gene: TRBJ2-3; V gene: TRBV7-8; clone size: NA; D gene: TRBD2; CDR3 length: 17; CDR3 protein: CASSRRGFSGSGDTQYF; CDR3 DNA: TGTGCCAGCAGCCGACGTGGGTTTAGCGGGAGCGGGGATACGCAGTATTTT
J gene: TRBJ1-4; V gene: TRBV2; clone size: NA; D gene: NA; CDR3 length: 14; CDR3 protein: CASSVPLLNEKLFF; CDR3 DNA: TGTGCCAGCAGTGTTCCTCTTCTTAATGAAAAACTGTTTTTT
J gene: TRBJ2-7; V gene: TRBV13; clone size: NA; D gene: TRBD2; CDR3 length: 16; CDR3 protein: CASSLGLAGLSYEQYF; CDR3 DNA: TGTGCCAGCAGCCTGGGACTAGCGGGACTCTCCTACGAGCAGTACTTC
J gene: TRBJ1-1; V gene: TRBV2; clone size: NA; D gene: NA; CDR3 length: 12; CDR3 protein: CASGRGGTEAFF; CDR3 DNA: TGTGCCAGCGGCAGGGGAGGCACTGAAGCTTTCTTT
J gene: TRBJ1-1; V gene: TRBV5-1; clone size: NA; D gene: NA; CDR3 length: 14; CDR3 protein: CASSLADMNTEAFF; CDR3 DNA: TGCGCCAGCAGCTTGGCCGACATGAACACTGAAGCTTTCTTT
J gene: TRBJ2-7; V gene: TRBV27; clone size: NA; D gene: NA; CDR3 length: 14; CDR3 protein: CASSFAGSYAQQYF; CDR3 DNA: TGTGCCAGCAGTTTTGCGGGGTCCTACGCTCAGCAGTACTTC
J gene: TRBJ2-1; V gene: TRBV6-1; clone size: NA; D gene: TRBD1; CDR3 length: 15; CDR3 protein: CASRDRGYSYNEQFF; CDR3 DNA: TGTGCCAGCAGGGACAGGGGGTACTCCTACAATGAGCAGTTCTTC
J gene: TRBJ2-4; V gene: TRBV4-3; clone size: NA; D gene: NA; CDR3 length: 19; CDR3 protein: CASSQDLGVLGAAKNIQYF; CDR3 DNA: TGCGCCAGCAGCCAAGATCTGGGTGTCTTAGGGGCGGCCAAAAACATTCAGTACTTC
J gene: TRBJ2-1; V gene: TRBV2; clone size: NA; D gene: TRBD2; CDR3 length: 15; CDR3 protein: CASRAGLAGNNEQFF; CDR3 DNA: TGTGCCAGCAGGGCGGGACTAGCGGGTAACAATGAGCAGTTCTTC
J gene: TRBJ2-3; V gene: TRBV6-1; clone size: NA; D gene: NA; CDR3 length: 14; CDR3 protein: CATRTMPSTDTQYF; CDR3 DNA: TGTGCCACCCGGACAATGCCTAGCACAGATACGCAGTATTTT
J gene: TRBJ2-5; V gene: TRBV7-8; clone size: NA; D gene: TRBD2; CDR3 length: 15; CDR3 protein: CASSSLAGAWETQYF; CDR3 DNA: TGTGCCAGCAGCTCCCTAGCGGGAGCCTGGGAGACCCAGTACTTC
J gene: TRBJ2-1; V gene: TRBV2; clone size: NA; D gene: TRBD2; CDR3 length: 14; CDR3 protein: CASRGLAGGGEQFF; CDR3 DNA: TGTGCCAGCAGAGGACTAGCGGGTGGAGGAGAGCAGTTCTTC
J gene: TRBJ2-2; V gene: TRBV9; clone size: NA; D gene: TRBD2; CDR3 length: 20; CDR3 protein: CASSVVGTGSLAGEVGELFF; CDR3 DNA: TGTGCCAGCAGCGTAGTAGGGACGGGAAGCCTAGCGGGAGAGGTCGGGGAGCTGTTTTTT
J gene: TRBJ2-2; V gene: TRBV27; clone size: NA; D gene: TRBD2; CDR3 length: 21; CDR3 protein: CASSLAIRTSGRSFVWGELFF; CDR3 DNA: TGTGCCAGCAGTTTGGCGATAAGGACTAGCGGGAGGTCATTCGTTTGGGGGGAGCTGTTTTTT
J gene: TRBJ2-1; V gene: TRBV5-1; clone size: NA; D gene: TRBD2; CDR3 length: 17; CDR3 protein: CASSWGLAGEEYNEQFF; CDR3 DNA: TGCGCCAGCAGCTGGGGACTAGCGGGAGAAGAGTACAATGAGCAGTTCTTC
J gene: TRBJ2-7; V gene: TRBV28; clone size: NA; D gene: NA; CDR3 length: 15; CDR3 protein: CASDYGAGTRGEQYF; CDR3 DNA: TGTGCCAGCGATTATGGAGCAGGGACAAGAGGCGAGCAGTACTTC
J gene: TRBJ1-1; V gene: TRBV7-6; clone size: NA; D gene: NA; CDR3 length: 13; CDR3 protein: CASSLRGNTEAFF; CDR3 DNA: TGTGCCAGCAGCTTAAGGGGTAACACTGAAGCTTTCTTT
J gene: TRBJ2-1; V gene: TRBV19; clone size: few; D gene: NA; CDR3 length: 13; CDR3 protein: CASSIGAYNEQFF; CDR3 DNA: TGTGCCAGTAGTATCGGGGCCTACAATGAGCAGTTCTTC
J gene: TRBJ1-1; V gene: TRBV28; clone size: NA; D gene: NA; CDR3 length: 14; CDR3 protein: CASSSGARGTEAFF; CDR3 DNA: TGTGCCAGCAGTTCGGGGGCGCGGGGGACTGAAGCTTTCTTT
J gene: TRBJ1-5; V gene: TRBV28; clone size: once; D gene: TRBD1; CDR3 length: 16; CDR3 protein: CASSLRGQGSNQPQHF; CDR3 DNA: TGTGCCAGCAGTTTAAGGGGACAGGGGAGCAATCAGCCCCAGCATTTT
J gene: TRBJ1-5; V gene: TRBV5-1; clone size: NA; D gene: NA; CDR3 length: 15; CDR3 protein: CASSPGQIGNQPQHF; CDR3 DNA: TGCGCCAGCAGCCCCGGACAGATAGGCAATCAGCCCCAGCATTTT
J gene: TRBJ2-3; V gene: TRBV28; clone size: NA; D gene: NA; CDR3 length: 14; CDR3 protein: CASSSWALAVTQYF; CDR3 DNA: TGTGCCAGCAGTTCCTGGGCGCTAGCTGTTACGCAGTATTTT
J gene: TRBJ1-2; V gene: TRBV12-2; clone size: NA; D gene: NA; CDR3 length: 15; CDR3 protein: CASRLAGKAAYGYTF; CDR3 DNA: TGTGCAAGTCGCTTAGCGGGGAAGGCGGCCTATGGCTACACCTTC
J gene: TRBJ2-5; V gene: TRBV9; clone size: NA; D gene: TRBD2; CDR3 length: 16; CDR3 protein: CASSPRLAGDRETQYF; CDR3 DNA: TGTGCCAGCAGCCCCCGACTAGCGGGAGATCGAGAGACCCAGTACTTC
J gene: TRBJ2-1; V gene: TRBV10-2; clone size: once; D gene: NA; CDR3 length: 14; CDR3 protein: CASSGQKLYNEQFF; CDR3 DNA: TGCGCCAGCAGTGGCCAGAAACTATACAATGAGCAGTTCTTC
J gene: TRBJ1-2; V gene: TRBV6-5; clone size: NA; D gene: TRBD1; CDR3 length: 12; CDR3 protein: CASSRDRVGYTF; CDR3 DNA: TGTGCCAGCAGCCGGGACAGGGTTGGCTACACCTTC
J gene: TRBJ2-7; V gene: TRBV18; clone size: once; D gene: NA; CDR3 length: 12; CDR3 protein: CASSQERSEQYF; CDR3 DNA: TGTGCCAGCTCTCAAGAAAGGAGCGAGCAGTACTTC
J gene: TRBJ2-5; V gene: TRBV7-2; clone size: NA; D gene: TRBD2; CDR3 length: 15; CDR3 protein: CASSYTSGTVETQYF; CDR3 DNA: TGTGCCAGCAGCTATACTAGCGGGACTGTGGAGACCCAGTACTTC
J gene: TRBJ1-5; V gene: TRBV6-1; clone size: NA; D gene: NA; CDR3 length: 13; CDR3 protein: CASSEVGDQPQHF; CDR3 DNA: TGTGCCAGCAGTGAAGTTGGGGATCAGCCCCAGCATTTT
J gene: TRBJ2-3; V gene: TRBV4-1; clone size: once; D gene: NA; CDR3 length: 17; CDR3 protein: CASSHLLAGQSTDTQYF; CDR3 DNA: TGCGCCAGCAGCCATCTATTAGCGGGACAGAGTACAGATACGCAGTATTTT
J gene: TRBJ1-5; V gene: TRBV6-6; clone size: NA; D gene: NA; CDR3 length: 14; CDR3 protein: CASSSLSLNQPQHF; CDR3 DNA: TGTGCCAGCAGTTCTCTGAGCCTCAATCAGCCCCAGCATTTT
J gene: TRBJ2-3; V gene: TRBV5-1; clone size: NA; D gene: NA; CDR3 length: 12; CDR3 protein: CASSLDSDTQYF; CDR3 DNA: TGCGCCAGCAGCTTGGATAGTGATACGCAGTATTTT
J gene: TRBJ2-2; V gene: TRBV18; clone size: NA; D gene: NA; CDR3 length: 17; CDR3 protein: CASSPGVDITLSGELFF; CDR3 DNA: TGTGCCAGCTCACCAGGGGTAGACATAACACTCTCCGGGGAGCTGTTTTTT